The clone carrying this T cell receptor beta chain was detected once. As yet, its antigen is unknown. The junction departs from germline at one end; a sequencing error may be responsible. Per the germline V gene, CDR1 is ENHRY and CDR2 is SYGVKD. The length of the CDR3 is 13 residues. A second PCR of roughly 7 to 11 cycles used a sample-barcoded 5' primer and a J-beta primer mix. MiXCR, applied by TCRdb to the 5' RACE reads, yields one record per CDR3 protein. The table lists hundreds of thousands of distinct CDR3 sequences, 40% to 50% of them singletons. The data belong to a study of blood T cells in healthy people across ages. Study-level background: Template switching retrieved approximately one barcoded beta molecule for each two T cells.

The study's findings and limits: Changes in expanded clonotypes were possibly confounded, as the CMV status of donors was unknown. Long-lived donors exceeded aged donors in naive CD4+ cells and diversity.

Healthy individuals of Caucasian origin from Russia, aged 6 to 90, served as donors. This chain joins TRBV10-3 and TRBJ1-1; D gene unclear. The sequencing sample was made of blood. This receptor was taken from a man between 60 and 75 years old in good health. The DNA of the CDR3 is TGCGCCGCAACCCGGGGTAGTGGTACTGAAGCTTTCTTT. Amino acids: CAATRGSGTEAFF.